The source of this T cell receptor beta chain is a study of early T cells in non-severe SARS-CoV-2 infection. About the research overall: The study sequenced bulk RNA from unsorted whole blood, with chains unpaired. Study-wide findings and caveats: VDJdb-based annotation leaned toward anti-spike CD8 responses and missed private and CD4 specificities.

This CDR3 comprises 14 residues. Trimming pared 5 bases from V and 7 bases from J, leaving 14 bases between. The germline V gene has CDR1 SNHLY and CDR2 FYNNEI. Individual cDNA molecules were tagged with unique molecular identifiers. TCRdb re-called the 5' RACE reads with MiXCR, one entry per CDR3 protein. The table records tens of thousands of distinct CDR3 sequences, roughly 5.4% of them present only once. As for this clonotype: Its specificity is unknown.

The chain recombines TRBV2 with TRBJ1-4; D remains ambiguous. The material sequenced was whole blood. The TCR comes from an adult who was a healthcare worker with PCR-confirmed SARS-CoV-2 infection or an uninfected control (not recorded which). The CDR3 bases are TGTGCCAGCAGTTCAGTGGCGGGCGGTGAAAAACTGTTTTTT. Translated, it gives CASSSVAGGEKLFF.